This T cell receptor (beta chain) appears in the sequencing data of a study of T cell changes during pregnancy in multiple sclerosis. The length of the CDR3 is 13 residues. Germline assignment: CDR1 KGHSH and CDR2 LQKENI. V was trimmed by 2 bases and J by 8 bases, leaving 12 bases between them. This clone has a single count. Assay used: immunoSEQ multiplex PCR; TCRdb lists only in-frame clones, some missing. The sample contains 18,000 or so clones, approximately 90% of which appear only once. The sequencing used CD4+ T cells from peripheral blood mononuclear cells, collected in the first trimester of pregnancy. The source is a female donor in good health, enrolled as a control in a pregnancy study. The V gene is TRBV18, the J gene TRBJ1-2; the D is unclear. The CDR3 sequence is CASSPIPGTGYTF. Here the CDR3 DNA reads TGTGCCAGCTCACCAATTCCGGGAACCGGCTACACCTTC.